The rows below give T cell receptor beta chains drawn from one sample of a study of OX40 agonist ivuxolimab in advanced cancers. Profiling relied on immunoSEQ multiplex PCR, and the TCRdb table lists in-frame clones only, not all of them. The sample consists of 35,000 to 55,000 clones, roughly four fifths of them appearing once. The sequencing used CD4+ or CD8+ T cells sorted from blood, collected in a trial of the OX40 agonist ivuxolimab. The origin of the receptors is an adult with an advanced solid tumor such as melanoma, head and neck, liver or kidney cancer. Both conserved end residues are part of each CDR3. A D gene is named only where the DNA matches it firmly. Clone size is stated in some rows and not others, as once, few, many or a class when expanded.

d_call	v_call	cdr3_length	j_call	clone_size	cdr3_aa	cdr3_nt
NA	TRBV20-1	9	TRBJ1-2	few	CSASGGYTF	TGCAGTGCTAGTGGTGGCTACACCTTC
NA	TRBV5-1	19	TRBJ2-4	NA	CASSLEAGLSSLAKNIQYF	TGCGCCAGCAGCTTGGAGGCGGGCCTTAGTTCTCTAGCCAAAAACATTCAGTACTTC
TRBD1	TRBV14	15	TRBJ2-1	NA	CASSPRDRAYNEQFF	TGTGCCAGCAGCCCCCGGGACAGGGCATACAATGAGCAGTTCTTC
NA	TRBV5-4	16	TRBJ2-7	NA	CASSLGHAGTAYEQYF	TGTGCCAGCAGCTTGGGGCATGCAGGGACGGCCTACGAGCAGTACTTC
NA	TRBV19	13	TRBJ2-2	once	CASRPRGTGELFF	TGTGCCAGTAGGCCGAGGGGTACCGGGGAGCTGTTTTTT
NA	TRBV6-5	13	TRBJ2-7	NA	CASTQAISYEQYF	TGTGCCAGCACACAGGCGATCTCCTACGAGCAGTACTTC
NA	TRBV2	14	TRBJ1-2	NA	CASSVLSGSRGYTF	TGTGCCAGCAGTGTGTTATCCGGGTCGCGAGGCTACACCTTC
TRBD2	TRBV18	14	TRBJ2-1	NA	CASSSGASYNEQFF	TGTGCCAGCTCCAGCGGGGCTTCCTACAATGAGCAGTTCTTC
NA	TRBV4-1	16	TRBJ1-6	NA	CASRPLLREFNSPLHF	TGCGCCAGCAGGCCCCTTCTACGAGAGTTCAATTCACCCCTCCACTTT
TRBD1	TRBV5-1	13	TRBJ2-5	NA	CASSLAGGETQYF	TGCGCCAGCAGCTTAGCAGGGGGTGAGACCCAGTACTTC
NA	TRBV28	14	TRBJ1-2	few	CASSLGTANYGYTF	TGTGCCAGCAGTTTAGGGACCGCTAACTATGGCTACACCTTC
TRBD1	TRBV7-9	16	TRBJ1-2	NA	CASSHRGSGQGSGYTF	TGTGCCAGCAGCCATAGGGGCTCAGGACAGGGAAGTGGCTACACCTTC
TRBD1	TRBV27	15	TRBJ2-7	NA	CASSRPTGLENEQYF	TGTGCCAGCAGTCGACCGACAGGGTTGGAGAACGAGCAGTACTTC
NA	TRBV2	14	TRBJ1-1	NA	CASTGRVSNTEAFF	TGTGCCAGCACCGGTAGAGTGAGTAACACTGAAGCTTTCTTT
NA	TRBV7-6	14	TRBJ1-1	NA	CASSSRQARAEAFF	TGTGCCAGCAGCTCCAGACAGGCACGTGCTGAAGCTTTCTTT
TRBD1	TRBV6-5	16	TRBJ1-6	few	CASSYFGGRGNSPLHF	TGTGCCAGCAGTTACTTTGGGGGCAGGGGGAATTCACCCCTCCACTTT
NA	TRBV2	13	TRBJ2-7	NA	CASRTANWFEQYF	TGTGCCAGCAGGACAGCAAATTGGTTCGAGCAGTACTTC
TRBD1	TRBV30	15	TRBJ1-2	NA	CARTYGTVVNYGYTF	TGTGCCCGTACTTATGGGACAGTTGTAAACTATGGCTACACCTTC
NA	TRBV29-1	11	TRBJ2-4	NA	CSVWLQNIQYF	TGCAGCGTTTGGCTACAAAACATTCAGTACTTC
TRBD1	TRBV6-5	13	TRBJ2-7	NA	CASSYRQGYEQYF	TGTGCCAGCAGTTACAGACAGGGCTACGAGCAGTACTTC